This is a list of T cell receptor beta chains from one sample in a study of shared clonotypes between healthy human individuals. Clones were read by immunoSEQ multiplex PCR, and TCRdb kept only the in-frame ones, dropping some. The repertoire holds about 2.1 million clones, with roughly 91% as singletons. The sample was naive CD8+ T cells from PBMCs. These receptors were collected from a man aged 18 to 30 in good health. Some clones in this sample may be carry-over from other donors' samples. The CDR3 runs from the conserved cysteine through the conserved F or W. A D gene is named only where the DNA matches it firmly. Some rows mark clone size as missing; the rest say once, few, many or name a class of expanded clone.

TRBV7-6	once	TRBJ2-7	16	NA	TGTGCCAGCAGCGGCGGGACAGAAGGTTATTCCTACGAGCAGTACTTC	CASSGGTEGYSYEQYF
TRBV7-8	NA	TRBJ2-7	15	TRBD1	TGTGCCAGCAGCCCCGGACAGGGGGCCTCCTACGAGCAGTACTTC	CASSPGQGASYEQYF
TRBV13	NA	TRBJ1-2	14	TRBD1	TGTGCCAGCAGCTTGGGGGGGACAGTAGAAGGCTACACCTTC	CASSLGGTVEGYTF
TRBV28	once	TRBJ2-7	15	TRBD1	TGTGCCAGCAGATGGACAGGGAACCACAGCTACGAGCAGTACTTC	CASRWTGNHSYEQYF
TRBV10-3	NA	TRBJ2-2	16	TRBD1	TGTGCCATCAGTGGGGAGACAGGGTTGCACACCGGGGAGCTGTTTTTT	CAISGETGLHTGELFF
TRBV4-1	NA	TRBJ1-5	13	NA	TGCGCCAGCAGCCAAGACCCCAATCAGCCCCAGCATTTT	CASSQDPNQPQHF
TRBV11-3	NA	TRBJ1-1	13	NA	TGTGCCAGCAGCTCCCGCCTCGACACTGAAGCTTTCTTT	CASSSRLDTEAFF
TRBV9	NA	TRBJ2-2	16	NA	TGTGCCAGCAGCGTAGCCGGAGCGTCATTGTCCGGGGAGCTGTTTTTT	CASSVAGASLSGELFF
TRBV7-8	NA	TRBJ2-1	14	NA	TGTGCCAGCAGCTTTACAGGTACCTACAATGAGCAGTTCTTC	CASSFTGTYNEQFF
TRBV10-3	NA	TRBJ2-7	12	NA	TGTGCCATCAGTGAGTCAGTGGACGAGCAGTACTTC	CAISESVDEQYF
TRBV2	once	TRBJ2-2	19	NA	TGTGCCAGCGACCTCTACCCCGACCAAGATGTCTTCAACACCGGGGAGCTGTTTTTT	CASDLYPDQDVFNTGELFF
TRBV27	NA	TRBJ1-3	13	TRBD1	TGTGCCAGCAGTTACAGGACAGGGAGCACCATATATTTT	CASSYRTGSTIYF
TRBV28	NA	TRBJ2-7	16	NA	TGTGCCAGCAGTTATCGACCGGGTGGCGGGAACTACGAGCAGTACTTC	CASSYRPGGGNYEQYF
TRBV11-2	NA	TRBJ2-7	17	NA	TGTGCCAGCAGCTCCCGTGGAGACGGAGAGAGCTCCTACGAGCAGTACTTC	CASSSRGDGESSYEQYF
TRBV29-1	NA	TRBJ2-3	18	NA	TGCAGCGTTGAAATCCGTCGGGGGCTAGCGGAGAAGGCAGATACGCAGTATTTT	CSVEIRRGLAEKADTQYF
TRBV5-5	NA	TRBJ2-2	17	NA	TGTGCCAGCAGCTGGGAGGATTACGGGGGTAGCACCGGGGAGCTGTTTTTT	CASSWEDYGGSTGELFF
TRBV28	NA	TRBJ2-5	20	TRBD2	TGTGCCAGCAGTTTTTCTTTGAAGGAGAGCGGGAGCGTCATACAAGAGACCCAGTACTTC	CASSFSLKESGSVIQETQYF
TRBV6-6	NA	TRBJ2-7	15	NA	TGTGCCAGCAGTTTCGGTGGAGGGGGCATTCACGAGCAGTACTTC	CASSFGGGGIHEQYF
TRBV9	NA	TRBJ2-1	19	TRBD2	TGTGCCAGCAGCGTAGTCCCCCCGGGGGCTAGCGGGAGTTGGAATGAGCAGTTCTTC	CASSVVPPGASGSWNEQFF
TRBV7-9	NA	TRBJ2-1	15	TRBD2	TGTGCCAGCAGCTTAAGAAGCGGGACCTACAATGAGCAGTTCTTC	CASSLRSGTYNEQFF
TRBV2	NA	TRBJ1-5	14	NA	TGTGCCAGCAGGACAGTGTACAACAATCAGCCCCAGCATTTT	CASRTVYNNQPQHF
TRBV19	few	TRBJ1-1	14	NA	TGTGCCAGTAGTATAGATCTGGAGAACACTGAAGCTTTCTTT	CASSIDLENTEAFF
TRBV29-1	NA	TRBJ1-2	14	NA	TGCAGCGTACGGGGGGGCGCGGCTGGCTATGGCTACACCTTC	CSVRGGAAGYGYTF
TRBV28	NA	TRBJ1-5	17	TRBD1	TGTGCCAGCACCCCATCCCCCAATAGGGGGCGCAATCAGCCCCAGCATTTT	CASTPSPNRGRNQPQHF
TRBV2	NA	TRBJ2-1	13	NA	TGTGCCAGCAGGGCTGCAGGGGAGAGTGAGCAGTTCTTC	CASRAAGESEQFF
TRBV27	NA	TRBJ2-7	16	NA	TGTGCCAGCAGTTTATCGATGGGGCTTCCCTCCTACGAGCAGTACTTC	CASSLSMGLPSYEQYF
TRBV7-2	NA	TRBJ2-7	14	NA	TGTGCCAGCAGCTTATTAGTCGTATCCTACGAGCAGTACTTC	CASSLLVVSYEQYF
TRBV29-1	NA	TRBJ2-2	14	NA	TGCAGCGTTGGTCCCAGGGTAGGAACCGGGGAGCTGTTTTTT	CSVGPRVGTGELFF
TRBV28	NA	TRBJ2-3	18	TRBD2	TGTGCCAGCAGTTTATTCTCGGGGGGACGAGACCCCACAGATACGCAGTATTTT	CASSLFSGGRDPTDTQYF
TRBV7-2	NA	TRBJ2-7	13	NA	TGTGCCAGCAGCTCCCTCGAGGGGCCAAATATTTTCTTC	CASSSLEGPNIFF
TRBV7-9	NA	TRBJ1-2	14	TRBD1	TGTGCCAGCAGCCCCACAATACAGGGGGATGGCTACACCTTC	CASSPTIQGDGYTF